Sequencing of this TCR beta chain was carried out in a study of T cell responses to AZD1222 COVID-19 vaccine. Overall study findings and caveats: Of spike-specific TCRs, nearly half reportedly target regions left unmutated in variants. In a largely white British group with more females than males, clonal diversity was possibly underestimated. Elevations in Spike-specific TCR breadth and depth followed administration of two AZD1222 doses. The peak T cell response came first, and repertoires were sampled only after it.

Details on this clone: Its specificity is unknown.

Sequenced by immunoSEQ multiplex PCR; TCRdb stores in-frame clones only, minus some. Of roughly 190,000 clones detected, more than 85% appear once; the ten largest clones hold approximately 1.6%. The sequencing used peripheral blood, collected 28 days after the second AZD1222 dose. The clonotype was recovered from an adult who received the AZD1222 COVID-19 vaccine.

Written as DNA, the CDR3 is TGTGCCAGCTCACAATCGGCCGACACCATATATTTT. Protein product: CASSQSADTIYF. This chain joins TRBV18 and TRBJ1-3; unclear D gene. Germline lookup yields CDR1 KGHSH and CDR2 LQKENI. The CDR3 contains 12 residues. The V end was cut by 4 bases, the J end by 8 bases, with 9 bases between.